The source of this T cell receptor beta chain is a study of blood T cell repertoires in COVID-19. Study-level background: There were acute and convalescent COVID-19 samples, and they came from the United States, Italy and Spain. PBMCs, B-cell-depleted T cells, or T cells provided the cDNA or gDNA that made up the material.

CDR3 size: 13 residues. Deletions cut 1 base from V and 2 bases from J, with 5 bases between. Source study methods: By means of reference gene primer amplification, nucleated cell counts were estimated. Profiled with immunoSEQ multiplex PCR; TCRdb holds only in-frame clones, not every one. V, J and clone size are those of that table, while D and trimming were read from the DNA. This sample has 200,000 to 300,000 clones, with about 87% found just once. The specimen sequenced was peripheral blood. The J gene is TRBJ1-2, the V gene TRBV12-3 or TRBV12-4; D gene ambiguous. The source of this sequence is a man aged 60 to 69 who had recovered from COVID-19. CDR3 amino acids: CASSLGGNYGYTF. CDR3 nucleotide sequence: TGTGCCAGCAGTTTAGGAGGGAACTATGGCTACACCTTC.